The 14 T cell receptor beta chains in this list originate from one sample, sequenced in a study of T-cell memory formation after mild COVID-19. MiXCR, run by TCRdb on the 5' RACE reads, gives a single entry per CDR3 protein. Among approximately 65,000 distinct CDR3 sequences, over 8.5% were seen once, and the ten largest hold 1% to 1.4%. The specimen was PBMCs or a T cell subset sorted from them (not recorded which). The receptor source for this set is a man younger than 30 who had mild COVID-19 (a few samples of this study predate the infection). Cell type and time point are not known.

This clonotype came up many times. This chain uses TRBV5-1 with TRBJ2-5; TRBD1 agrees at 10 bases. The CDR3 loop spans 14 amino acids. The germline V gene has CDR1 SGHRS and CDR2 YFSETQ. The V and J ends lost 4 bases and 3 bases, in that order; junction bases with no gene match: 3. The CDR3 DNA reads TGCGCCAGCAGCCAAGGACAGGGGGAAGAGACCCAGTACTTC. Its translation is CASSQGQGEETQYF.

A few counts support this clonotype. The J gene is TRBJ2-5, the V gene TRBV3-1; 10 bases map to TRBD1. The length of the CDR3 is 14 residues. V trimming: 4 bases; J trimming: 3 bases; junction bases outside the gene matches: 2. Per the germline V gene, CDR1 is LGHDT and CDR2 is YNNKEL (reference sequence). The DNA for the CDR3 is TGTGCCAGCAGCCCGGGGACAGGGGAAGAGACCCAGTACTTC. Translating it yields CASSPGTGEETQYF.

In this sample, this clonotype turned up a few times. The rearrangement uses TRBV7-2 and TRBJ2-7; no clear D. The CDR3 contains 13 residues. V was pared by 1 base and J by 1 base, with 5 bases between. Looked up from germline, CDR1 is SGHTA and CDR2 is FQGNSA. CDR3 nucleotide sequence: TGTGCCAGCAGCTTAGGCAGATCCTACGAGCAGTACGTC. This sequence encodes CASSLGRSYEQYV.

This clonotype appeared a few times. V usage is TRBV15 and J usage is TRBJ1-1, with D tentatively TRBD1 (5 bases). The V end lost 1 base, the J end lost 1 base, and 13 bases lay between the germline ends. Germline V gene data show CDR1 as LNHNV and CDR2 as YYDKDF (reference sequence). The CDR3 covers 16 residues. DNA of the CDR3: TGTGCCACCAGCAGAGGGTTTAACAGGAGGAACACTGAAGCTTTCTTT. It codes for CATSRGFNRRNTEAFF.

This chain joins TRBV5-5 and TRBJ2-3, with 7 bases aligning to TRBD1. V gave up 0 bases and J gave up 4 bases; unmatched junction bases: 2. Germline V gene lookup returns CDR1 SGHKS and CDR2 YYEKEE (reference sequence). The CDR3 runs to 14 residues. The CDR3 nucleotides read TGTGCCAGCAGCTTGGAGACAGGGCCAGATACGCAGTATTTT. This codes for CASSLETGPDTQYF.

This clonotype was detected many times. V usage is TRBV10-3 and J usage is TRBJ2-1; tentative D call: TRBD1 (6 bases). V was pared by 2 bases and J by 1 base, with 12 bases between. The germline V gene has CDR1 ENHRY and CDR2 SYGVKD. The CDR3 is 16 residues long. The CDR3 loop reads CAISEVRTASYNEQFF. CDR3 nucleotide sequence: TGTGCCATCAGTGAGGTCCGGACAGCTTCCTACAATGAGCAGTTCTTC.

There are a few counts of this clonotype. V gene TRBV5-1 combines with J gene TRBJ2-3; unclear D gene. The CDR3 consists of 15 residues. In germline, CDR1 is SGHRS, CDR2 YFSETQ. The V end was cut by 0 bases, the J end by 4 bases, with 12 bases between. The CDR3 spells CASSLAPGGADTQYF. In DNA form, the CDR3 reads TGCGCCAGCAGCTTGGCACCTGGTGGGGCAGATACGCAGTATTTT.

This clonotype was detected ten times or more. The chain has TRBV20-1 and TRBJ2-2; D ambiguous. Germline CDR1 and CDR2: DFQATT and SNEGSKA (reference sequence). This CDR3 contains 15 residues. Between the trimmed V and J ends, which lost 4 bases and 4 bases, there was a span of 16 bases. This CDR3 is CSATNPRGRTGELFF. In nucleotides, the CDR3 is TGCAGTGCTACGAATCCTCGCGGCCGCACCGGGGAGCTGTTTTTT.

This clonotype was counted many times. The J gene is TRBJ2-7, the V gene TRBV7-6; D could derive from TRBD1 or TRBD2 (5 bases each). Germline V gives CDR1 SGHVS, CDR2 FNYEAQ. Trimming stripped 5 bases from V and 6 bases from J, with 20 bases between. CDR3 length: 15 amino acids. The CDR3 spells CASSPTGAGYLEQYF. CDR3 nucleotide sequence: TGTGCCAGCAGCCCTACCGGGGCCGGGTACCTCGAGCAGTACTTC.

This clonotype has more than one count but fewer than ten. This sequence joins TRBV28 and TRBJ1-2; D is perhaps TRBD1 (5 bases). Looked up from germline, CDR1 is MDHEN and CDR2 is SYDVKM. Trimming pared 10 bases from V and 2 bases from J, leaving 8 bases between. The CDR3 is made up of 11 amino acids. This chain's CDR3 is CATGQNYGYTF. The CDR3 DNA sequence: TGTGCCACGGGGCAGAACTATGGCTACACCTTC.

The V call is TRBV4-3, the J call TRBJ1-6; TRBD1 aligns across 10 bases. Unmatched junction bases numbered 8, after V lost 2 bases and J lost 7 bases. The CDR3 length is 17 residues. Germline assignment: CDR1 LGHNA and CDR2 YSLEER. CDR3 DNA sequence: TGCGCCAGCAGCCAACGGGGGACAGGGGTGATGAATTCACCCCTCCACTTT. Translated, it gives CASSQRGTGVMNSPLHF.

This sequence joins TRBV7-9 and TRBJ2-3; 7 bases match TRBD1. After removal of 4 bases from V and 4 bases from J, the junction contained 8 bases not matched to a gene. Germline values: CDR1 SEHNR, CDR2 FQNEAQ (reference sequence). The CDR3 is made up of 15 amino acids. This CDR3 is CASSSYRGSADTQYF. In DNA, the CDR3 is TGTGCCAGCAGCTCGTACAGGGGATCTGCAGATACGCAGTATTTT.

The CDR3 here is CSARFGGNEQFF. The CDR3 nucleotides are TGCAGTGCTAGGTTCGGAGGGAATGAGCAGTTCTTC. The genes are TRBV20-1 and TRBJ2-1; maybe TRBD2 (6 bases). The CDR3 loop spans 12 amino acids. Between the trimmed V and J ends, which lost 3 bases and 7 bases, there was a span of 10 bases. Germline V CDR1 and CDR2: DFQATT, SNEGSKA (reference sequence).

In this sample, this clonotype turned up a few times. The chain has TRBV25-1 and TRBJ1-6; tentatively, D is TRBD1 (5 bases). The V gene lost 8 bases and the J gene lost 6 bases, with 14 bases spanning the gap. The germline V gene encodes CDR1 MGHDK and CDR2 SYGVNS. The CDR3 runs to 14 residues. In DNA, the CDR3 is TGTGCCAGCCGCATTACAGGAATTAATTCACCCCTCCACTTT. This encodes CASRITGINSPLHF.